This is a list of T cell receptor beta chains from one sample in a study of identical twins. MiXCR, applied by TCRdb to the 5' RACE reads, yields one record per CDR3 protein. The sample holds around 240,000 distinct CDR3 sequences; about 10% are singletons and the top ten take 8% to 10%. The specimen was memory T cells sorted from blood. These receptors originate from a man between 45 and 60 years old in good health. Both conserved end residues are part of each CDR3. The order of the fields is D gene, J gene, clone size, V gene, CDR3 protein, CDR3 DNA. A D gene is named only where the DNA matches it firmly. Size tells how often a clone was seen (once, few, many) or the class of an expanded clone, and some rows leave it out.

d_gene: -
j_gene: TRBJ1-6
abundance: few
v_gene: TRBV20-1
CDR3aa: CSARDGNRVNSPLHF
CDR3nt: TGCAGTGCTAGAGATGGGAACAGGGTCAATTCACCCCTCCACTTT

d_gene: -
j_gene: TRBJ2-1
abundance: -
v_gene: TRBV20-1
CDR3aa: CSAKAGAYNEQFF
CDR3nt: TGCAGTGCTAAGGCAGGGGCTTACAATGAGCAGTTCTTC

d_gene: -
j_gene: TRBJ1-2
abundance: -
v_gene: TRBV12-3/TRBV12-4
CDR3aa: CASSLKAGSNYGYTF
CDR3nt: TGTGCCAGCAGTTTAAAGGCAGGGAGTAACTATGGCTACACCTTC

d_gene: -
j_gene: TRBJ2-7
abundance: once
v_gene: TRBV6-1
CDR3aa: CASSEREGYEQYF
CDR3nt: TGTGCCAGCAGTGAAAGAGAAGGCTACGAGCAGTACTTC

d_gene: -
j_gene: TRBJ2-7
abundance: few
v_gene: TRBV12-3/TRBV12-4
CDR3aa: CASRAGRYEQYF
CDR3nt: TGTGCCAGCAGGGCAGGGAGGTACGAGCAGTACTTC

d_gene: TRBD1
j_gene: TRBJ2-7
abundance: -
v_gene: TRBV2
CDR3aa: CASSPLGQGFDEQYF
CDR3nt: TGTGCCAGCAGCCCACTCGGACAGGGCTTCGACGAGCAGTACTTC

d_gene: -
j_gene: TRBJ2-1
abundance: many
v_gene: TRBV6-5
CDR3aa: CASSYSGLGVADYNEQFF
CDR3nt: TGTGCCAGCAGTTACTCCGGGCTGGGGGTAGCGGATTACAATGAGCAGTTCTTC

d_gene: -
j_gene: TRBJ1-1
abundance: many
v_gene: TRBV6-5
CDR3aa: CASSYGSPVNTEAFF
CDR3nt: TGTGCCAGCAGTTACGGTTCACCAGTGAACACTGAAGCTTTCTTT

d_gene: -
j_gene: TRBJ2-1
abundance: many
v_gene: TRBV27
CDR3aa: CASSFNSGGEQFF
CDR3nt: TGTGCCAGCAGTTTCAATAGTGGGGGTGAGCAGTTCTTC

d_gene: TRBD1
j_gene: TRBJ2-1
abundance: many
v_gene: TRBV18
CDR3aa: CASSPPRDRVDEQFF
CDR3nt: TGTGCCAGCTCACCACCTAGGGACAGGGTCGATGAGCAGTTCTTC

d_gene: TRBD2
j_gene: TRBJ2-3
abundance: -
v_gene: TRBV5-1
CDR3aa: CASSGSGGAADTQYF
CDR3nt: TGCGCCAGCAGCGGTAGCGGGGGGGCCGCAGATACGCAGTATTTT

d_gene: -
j_gene: TRBJ2-1
abundance: many
v_gene: TRBV12-3/TRBV12-4
CDR3aa: CASTLGRNEQFF
CDR3nt: TGTGCCAGCACCCTCGGCAGGAATGAGCAGTTCTTC

d_gene: -
j_gene: TRBJ1-3
abundance: many
v_gene: TRBV25-1
CDR3aa: CASSAPGPGNTIYF
CDR3nt: TGTGCCAGCAGTGCACCGGGACCTGGAAACACCATATATTTT

d_gene: -
j_gene: TRBJ2-7
abundance: once
v_gene: TRBV14
CDR3aa: CASSRDRDTRYEQYF
CDR3nt: TGTGCCAGCAGCCGCGACCGGGACACCCGCTACGAGCAGTACTTC

d_gene: -
j_gene: TRBJ2-7
abundance: many
v_gene: TRBV20-1
CDR3aa: CSARPPDRVYEQYF
CDR3nt: TGCAGTGCAAGGCCCCCCGACAGAGTCTACGAGCAGTACTTC

d_gene: TRBD1
j_gene: TRBJ1-1
abundance: -
v_gene: TRBV5-1
CDR3aa: CASSRMTGRGTEAFF
CDR3nt: TGCGCCAGCAGCCGGATGACAGGGAGGGGCACTGAAGCTTTCTTT

d_gene: -
j_gene: TRBJ2-1
abundance: many
v_gene: TRBV5-1
CDR3aa: CASSLDGSDEQFF
CDR3nt: TGCGCCAGCAGCTTGGACGGGAGCGATGAGCAGTTCTTC

d_gene: TRBD1
j_gene: TRBJ2-6
abundance: few
v_gene: TRBV19
CDR3aa: CASSTGTGSDGANVLTF
CDR3nt: TGTGCCAGTAGTACCGGGACAGGGTCAGATGGGGCCAACGTCCTGACTTTC

d_gene: -
j_gene: TRBJ1-2
abundance: many
v_gene: TRBV7-9
CDR3aa: CASSLDGGAASYGYTF
CDR3nt: TGTGCCAGCAGCTTAGACGGCGGCGCAGCCTCCTATGGCTACACCTTC

d_gene: TRBD1
j_gene: TRBJ2-1
abundance: many
v_gene: TRBV12-3/TRBV12-4
CDR3aa: CASQKSGQGMKEQFF
CDR3nt: TGTGCCTCCCAGAAATCTGGACAGGGGATGAAAGAGCAGTTCTTC

d_gene: TRBD1
j_gene: TRBJ1-5
abundance: many
v_gene: TRBV29-1
CDR3aa: CSVAQTGDSNQPQHF
CDR3nt: TGCAGCGTTGCGCAGACAGGGGATAGCAATCAGCCCCAGCATTTT

d_gene: TRBD1
j_gene: TRBJ2-2
abundance: -
v_gene: TRBV19
CDR3aa: CASSTRQGGTGELFF
CDR3nt: TGTGCCAGTAGTACCCGACAGGGGGGGACCGGGGAGCTGTTTTTT

d_gene: -
j_gene: TRBJ1-1
abundance: few
v_gene: TRBV24-1
CDR3aa: CATSEAGPVARAFF
CDR3nt: TGTGCCACCAGTGAGGCCGGGCCGGTAGCGAGAGCTTTCTTT

d_gene: TRBD2
j_gene: TRBJ2-3
abundance: -
v_gene: TRBV9
CDR3aa: CASSPRTSKSTDTQYF
CDR3nt: TGTGCCAGCAGCCCGAGGACTAGCAAGAGCACAGATACGCAGTATTTT

d_gene: TRBD1
j_gene: TRBJ1-6
abundance: many
v_gene: TRBV12-3/TRBV12-4
CDR3aa: CASSLVTGASPGSPLHF
CDR3nt: TGTGCCAGCAGTTTAGTAACAGGGGCAAGTCCCGGTTCACCCCTCCACTTT

d_gene: -
j_gene: TRBJ1-3
abundance: few
v_gene: TRBV7-2
CDR3aa: CASSLALGAGNTIYF
CDR3nt: TGTGCCAGCAGCTTAGCGCTAGGGGCTGGAAACACCATATATTTT

d_gene: -
j_gene: TRBJ2-5
abundance: few
v_gene: TRBV2
CDR3aa: CASSGSGEETQYF
CDR3nt: TGTGCCAGCAGTGGTAGCGGAGAAGAGACCCAGTACTTC

d_gene: TRBD1
j_gene: TRBJ2-1
abundance: -
v_gene: TRBV29-1
CDR3aa: CSLVAQGAEQFF
CDR3nt: TGCAGCTTAGTAGCCCAGGGGGCTGAGCAGTTCTTC

d_gene: -
j_gene: TRBJ1-5
abundance: -
v_gene: TRBV20-1
CDR3aa: CSVKSGTLSNQPQHF
CDR3nt: TGCAGTGTCAAGTCCGGGACACTTAGCAATCAGCCCCAGCATTTT

d_gene: -
j_gene: TRBJ2-7
abundance: few
v_gene: TRBV7-2
CDR3aa: CASSLGTEPYEQYF
CDR3nt: TGTGCCAGCAGCCTCGGGACGGAACCCTACGAGCAGTACTTC

d_gene: TRBD2
j_gene: TRBJ2-2
abundance: many
v_gene: TRBV12-3/TRBV12-4
CDR3aa: CASSQIRLAGGSTGELFF
CDR3nt: TGTGCCAGCAGCCAGATCCGACTAGCGGGAGGGTCGACCGGGGAGCTGTTTTTT

d_gene: TRBD2
j_gene: TRBJ2-7
abundance: few
v_gene: TRBV18
CDR3aa: CASSPASGGDAGEQYF
CDR3nt: TGTGCCAGCTCACCAGCTAGCGGGGGGGATGCGGGCGAGCAGTACTTC

d_gene: TRBD2
j_gene: TRBJ2-7
abundance: few
v_gene: TRBV20-1
CDR3aa: CSAFRDYYSGQYF
CDR3nt: TGCAGTGCGTTCCGGGACTACTATTCCGGGCAGTACTTC

d_gene: TRBD2
j_gene: TRBJ2-3
abundance: few
v_gene: TRBV9
CDR3aa: CASSPWTSGGDTQYF
CDR3nt: TGTGCCAGCAGCCCATGGACTAGCGGGGGCGATACGCAGTATTTT

d_gene: -
j_gene: TRBJ1-5
abundance: few
v_gene: TRBV20-1
CDR3aa: CSAENGRGNQPQHF
CDR3nt: TGCAGTGCTGAGAACGGTAGGGGCAATCAGCCCCAGCATTTT

d_gene: -
j_gene: TRBJ2-1
abundance: -
v_gene: TRBV6-5
CDR3aa: CASSSVGDKQFF
CDR3nt: TGTGCCAGCAGTTCGGTAGGGGACAAGCAGTTCTTC

d_gene: TRBD2
j_gene: TRBJ2-4
abundance: -
v_gene: TRBV28
CDR3aa: CASSSRTSGKNIQYF
CDR3nt: TGTGCCAGCAGTAGCCGGACTAGCGGCAAAAACATTCAGTACTTC

d_gene: -
j_gene: TRBJ2-7
abundance: -
v_gene: TRBV19
CDR3aa: CASSTPYEQYF
CDR3nt: TGTGCCAGTAGTACACCATACGAGCAGTACTTC

d_gene: TRBD1
j_gene: TRBJ1-1
abundance: many
v_gene: TRBV10-3
CDR3aa: CAISDGTGGKTEAFF
CDR3nt: TGTGCCATCAGTGATGGGACAGGGGGAAAAACTGAAGCTTTCTTT

d_gene: TRBD1
j_gene: TRBJ2-3
abundance: many
v_gene: TRBV27
CDR3aa: CASSLEGQGIAFTDTQYF
CDR3nt: TGTGCCAGCAGTCTCGAGGGACAGGGAATTGCTTTTACAGATACGCAGTATTTT

d_gene: -
j_gene: TRBJ1-5
abundance: -
v_gene: TRBV28
CDR3aa: CASSNPDRYNQPQHF
CDR3nt: TGTGCCAGCAGCAACCCTGACAGGTACAATCAGCCCCAGCATTTT

d_gene: -
j_gene: TRBJ2-1
abundance: few
v_gene: TRBV2
CDR3aa: CASSEARRGGGEQFF
CDR3nt: TGTGCCAGCAGTGAAGCGCGACGGGGTGGAGGAGAGCAGTTCTTC

d_gene: TRBD1
j_gene: TRBJ1-3
abundance: few
v_gene: TRBV28
CDR3aa: CASSLPGTGTGNTIYF
CDR3nt: TGTGCCAGCAGTTTACCGGGGACAGGGACTGGAAACACCATATATTTT

d_gene: TRBD2
j_gene: TRBJ2-7
abundance: few
v_gene: TRBV7-2
CDR3aa: CASSLKPGGVLYEQYF
CDR3nt: TGTGCCAGCAGCCTAAAACCGGGGGGAGTGTTATACGAGCAGTACTTC

d_gene: -
j_gene: TRBJ2-1
abundance: many
v_gene: TRBV20-1
CDR3aa: CSAPNSQSSYNEQFF
CDR3nt: TGCAGTGCCCCCAACTCCCAGAGCTCCTACAATGAGCAGTTCTTC

d_gene: -
j_gene: TRBJ2-6
abundance: -
v_gene: TRBV27
CDR3aa: CASSWSALNSGANVLTF
CDR3nt: TGTGCCAGCAGTTGGAGTGCTTTAAACTCTGGGGCCAACGTCCTGACTTTC

d_gene: -
j_gene: TRBJ2-2
abundance: -
v_gene: TRBV12-3/TRBV12-4
CDR3aa: CASSFRAGNAGELFF
CDR3nt: TGTGCCAGCAGTTTTAGGGCAGGGAATGCCGGGGAGCTGTTTTTT

d_gene: -
j_gene: TRBJ2-3
abundance: many
v_gene: TRBV21-1
CDR3aa: CASSNRVCFSTDTQYF
CDR3nt: TGTGCCAGCAGCAATCGCGTATGCTTTAGCACAGATACGCAGTATTTT

d_gene: -
j_gene: TRBJ2-5
abundance: many
v_gene: TRBV6-6
CDR3aa: CASGRGEGETQYF
CDR3nt: TGTGCCAGCGGGAGGGGGGAGGGGGAGACCCAGTACTTC

d_gene: -
j_gene: TRBJ1-4
abundance: many
v_gene: TRBV20-1
CDR3aa: CSARDGGGIGEKLFF
CDR3nt: TGCAGTGCTAGAGATGGGGGGGGCATCGGGGAAAAACTGTTTTTT

d_gene: -
j_gene: TRBJ2-2
abundance: -
v_gene: TRBV7-9
CDR3aa: CASSLEERLNTGELFF
CDR3nt: TGTGCCAGCAGCTTAGAGGAGAGATTGAACACCGGGGAGCTGTTTTTT

d_gene: TRBD2
j_gene: TRBJ2-7
abundance: -
v_gene: TRBV29-1
CDR3aa: CSVDRPGLAGFLEQYF
CDR3nt: TGCAGCGTGGACCGGCCGGGACTAGCGGGGTTTCTCGAGCAGTACTTC

d_gene: TRBD2
j_gene: TRBJ2-3
abundance: few
v_gene: TRBV7-2
CDR3aa: CASSLSGTSGTDTQYF
CDR3nt: TGTGCCAGCAGCTTATCCGGGACTAGCGGGACAGATACGCAGTATTTT

d_gene: -
j_gene: TRBJ2-2
abundance: -
v_gene: TRBV7-2
CDR3aa: CASSLAQGHTGELFF
CDR3nt: TGTGCCAGCAGCTTAGCCCAGGGACACACCGGGGAGCTGTTTTTT

d_gene: -
j_gene: TRBJ2-7
abundance: -
v_gene: TRBV6-6
CDR3aa: CASSYSIAEQYF
CDR3nt: TGTGCCAGCAGTTACTCGATCGCCGAGCAGTACTTC

d_gene: -
j_gene: TRBJ2-1
abundance: many
v_gene: TRBV7-2
CDR3aa: CASTFHGSYNEQFF
CDR3nt: TGTGCCAGCACCTTTCACGGCAGCTACAATGAGCAGTTCTTC

d_gene: -
j_gene: TRBJ1-3
abundance: -
v_gene: TRBV7-8
CDR3aa: CASSLNQVPGNTIYF
CDR3nt: TGTGCCAGCAGCTTAAATCAGGTCCCTGGAAACACCATATATTTT

d_gene: -
j_gene: TRBJ1-1
abundance: few
v_gene: TRBV3-1
CDR3aa: CASSRNRQNTEAFF
CDR3nt: TGTGCCAGCAGCCGGAACAGACAGAACACTGAAGCTTTCTTT